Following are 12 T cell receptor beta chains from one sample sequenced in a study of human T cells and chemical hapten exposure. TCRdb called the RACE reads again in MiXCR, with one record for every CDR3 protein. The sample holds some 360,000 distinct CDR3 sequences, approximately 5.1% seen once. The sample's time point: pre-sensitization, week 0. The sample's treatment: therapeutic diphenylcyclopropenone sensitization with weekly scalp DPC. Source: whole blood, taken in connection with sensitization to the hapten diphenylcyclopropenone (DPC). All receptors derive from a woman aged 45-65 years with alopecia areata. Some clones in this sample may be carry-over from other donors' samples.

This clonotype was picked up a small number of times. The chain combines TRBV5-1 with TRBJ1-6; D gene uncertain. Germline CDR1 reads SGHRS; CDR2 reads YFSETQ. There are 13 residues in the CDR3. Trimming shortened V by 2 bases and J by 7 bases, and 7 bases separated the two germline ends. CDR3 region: CASSFNSNSPLHF. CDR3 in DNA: TGCGCCAGCAGCTTTAACTCCAATTCACCCCTCCACTTT.

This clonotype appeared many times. The CDR3 DNA reads as TGTGCCAGCAGCTTAGACTTTGAGGGCACTGAAGCTTTCTTT. Its protein product is CASSLDFEGTEAFF. The chain combines TRBV7-9 with TRBJ1-1; D gene uncertain. Germline V gene lookup returns CDR1 SEHNR and CDR2 FQNEAQ (reference sequence). The length of the CDR3 is 14 residues. V was shortened by 1 base and J by 4 bases, with 10 bases between the two germline ends.

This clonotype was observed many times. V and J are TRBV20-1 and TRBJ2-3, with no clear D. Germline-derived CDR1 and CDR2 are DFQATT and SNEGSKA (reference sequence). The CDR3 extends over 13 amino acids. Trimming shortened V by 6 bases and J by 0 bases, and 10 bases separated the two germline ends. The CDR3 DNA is TGCAGTGCCCTAGAAACTAGCACAGATACGCAGTATTTT. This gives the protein CSALETSTDTQYF.

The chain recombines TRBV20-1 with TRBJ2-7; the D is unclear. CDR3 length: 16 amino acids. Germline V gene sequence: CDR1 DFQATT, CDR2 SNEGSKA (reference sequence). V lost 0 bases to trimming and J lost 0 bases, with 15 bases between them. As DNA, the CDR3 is TGCAGTGCTAGAGATAGAAAACACGGTGCCTCCTACGAGCAGTACTTC. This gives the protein CSARDRKHGASYEQYF.

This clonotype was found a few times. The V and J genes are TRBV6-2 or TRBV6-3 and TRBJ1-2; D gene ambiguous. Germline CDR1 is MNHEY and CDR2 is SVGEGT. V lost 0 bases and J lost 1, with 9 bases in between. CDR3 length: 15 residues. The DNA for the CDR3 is TGTGCCAGCAGTTACTCGGAGATGCTTAACTATGGCTACACCTTC. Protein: CASSYSEMLNYGYTF.

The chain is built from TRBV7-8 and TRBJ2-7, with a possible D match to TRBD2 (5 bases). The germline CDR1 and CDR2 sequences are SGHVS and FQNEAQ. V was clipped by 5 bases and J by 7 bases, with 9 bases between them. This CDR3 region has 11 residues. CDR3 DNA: TGTGCCAGCAGCCATACGGGGGAGCAGTACTTC. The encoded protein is CASSHTGEQYF.

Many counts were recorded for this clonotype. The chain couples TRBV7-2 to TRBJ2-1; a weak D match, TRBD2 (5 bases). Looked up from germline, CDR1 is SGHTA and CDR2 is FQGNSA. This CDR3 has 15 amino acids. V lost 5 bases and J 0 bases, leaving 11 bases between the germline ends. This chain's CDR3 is CASSPGLSSYNEQFF. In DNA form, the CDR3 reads TGTGCCAGCAGCCCAGGACTTAGCTCCTACAATGAGCAGTTCTTC. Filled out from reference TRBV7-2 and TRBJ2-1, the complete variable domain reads GAGVSQSPSNKVTEKGKDVELRCDPISGHTALYWYRQSLGQGLEFLIYFQGNSAPDKSGLPSDRFSAERTGGSVSTLTIQRTQQEDSAVYLCASSPGLSSYNEQFFGPGTRLTVL.

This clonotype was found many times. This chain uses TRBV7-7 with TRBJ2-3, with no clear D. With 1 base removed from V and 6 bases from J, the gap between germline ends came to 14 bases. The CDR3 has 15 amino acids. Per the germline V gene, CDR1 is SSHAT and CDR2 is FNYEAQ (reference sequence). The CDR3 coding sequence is TGTGCCAGCAGCTTAGGGACCACCCCTAGGGATACGCAGTATTTT. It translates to CASSLGTTPRDTQYF.

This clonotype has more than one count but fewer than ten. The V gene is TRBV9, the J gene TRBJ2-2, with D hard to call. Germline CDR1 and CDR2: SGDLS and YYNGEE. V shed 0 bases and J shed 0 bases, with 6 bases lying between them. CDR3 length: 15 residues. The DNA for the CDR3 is TGTGCCAGCAGCGTAGTGGCGGCGAACACCGGGGAGCTGTTTTTT. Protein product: CASSVVAANTGELFF.

CDR3 sequence: CASSLPPVRGNTEAFF. The CDR3 DNA is TGTGCCAGCAGTTTACCGCCTGTCCGGGGTAACACTGAAGCTTTCTTT. The V and J genes are TRBV27 and TRBJ1-1; D is ambiguous. V lost 2 bases and J lost 2, with 15 bases in between. CDR1 is MNHEY, CDR2 SMNVEV, per germline (reference sequence). The CDR3 extends over 16 amino acids.

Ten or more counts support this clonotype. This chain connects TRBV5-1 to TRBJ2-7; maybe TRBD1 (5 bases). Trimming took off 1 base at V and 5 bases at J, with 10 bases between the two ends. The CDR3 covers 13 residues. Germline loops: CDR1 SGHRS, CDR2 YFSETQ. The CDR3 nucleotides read TGCGCCAGCAGCTTGCAGGGCCGTGACGAGCAGTACTTC. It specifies CASSLQGRDEQYF.

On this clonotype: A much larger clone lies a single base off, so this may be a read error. The CDR3 sequence is CASSPSGRSLEQYF. For the CDR3, the DNA is TGTGCCAGCAGCCCCTCGGGACGGTCCCTCGAGCAGTACTTC. V and J are TRBV28 and TRBJ2-7; either TRBD1 or TRBD2 may fit D (5 bases each). The CDR3 has 14 residues. Trimming removed 6 bases from V and 6 bases from J, with 18 bases in between. Germline V gene lookup returns CDR1 MDHEN and CDR2 SYDVKM.